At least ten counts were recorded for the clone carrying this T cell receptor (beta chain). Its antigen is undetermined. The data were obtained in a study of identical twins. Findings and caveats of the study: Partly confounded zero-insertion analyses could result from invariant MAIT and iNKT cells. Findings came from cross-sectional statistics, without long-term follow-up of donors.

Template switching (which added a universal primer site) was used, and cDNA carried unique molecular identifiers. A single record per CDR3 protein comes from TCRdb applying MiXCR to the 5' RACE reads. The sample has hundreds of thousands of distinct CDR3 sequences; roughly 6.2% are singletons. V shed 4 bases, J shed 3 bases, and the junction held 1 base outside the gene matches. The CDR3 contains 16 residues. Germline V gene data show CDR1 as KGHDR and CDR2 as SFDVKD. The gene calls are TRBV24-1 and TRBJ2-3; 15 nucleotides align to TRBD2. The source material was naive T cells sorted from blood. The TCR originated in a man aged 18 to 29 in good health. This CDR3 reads CATSEGLAGGTDTQYF. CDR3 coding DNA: TGTGCCACCAGTGAGGGACTAGCGGGAGGAACAGATACGCAGTATTTT.